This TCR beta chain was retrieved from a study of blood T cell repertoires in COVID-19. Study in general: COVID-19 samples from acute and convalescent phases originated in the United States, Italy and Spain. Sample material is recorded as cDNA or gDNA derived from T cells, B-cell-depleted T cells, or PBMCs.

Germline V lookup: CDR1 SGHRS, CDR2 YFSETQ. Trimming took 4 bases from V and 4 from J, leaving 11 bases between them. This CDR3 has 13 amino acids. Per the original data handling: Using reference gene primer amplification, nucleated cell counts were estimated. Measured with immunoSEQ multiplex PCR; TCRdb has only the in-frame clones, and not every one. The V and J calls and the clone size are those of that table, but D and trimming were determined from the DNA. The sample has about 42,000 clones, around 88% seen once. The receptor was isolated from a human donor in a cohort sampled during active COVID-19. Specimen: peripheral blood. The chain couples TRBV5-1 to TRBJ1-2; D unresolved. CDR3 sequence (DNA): TGCGCCAGCAGCCTGGGGTCGGGCTATGGCTACACCTTC. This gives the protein CASSLGSGYGYTF.